What follows describes a single T cell receptor beta chain. Its antigen remains unknown. Germline V gives CDR1 SGDLS, CDR2 YYNGEE. The J segment lost 6 bases and the V segment lost 1 base, leaving 8 bases of the junction unmatched. There are 16 residues in the CDR3. Profiled with immunoSEQ multiplex PCR; TCRdb holds only in-frame clones, not every one. Of 70,000 or so clones listed, around 88% were seen once; the top ten hold less than 20%. The sample belongs to a study of T cell responses to AZD1222 COVID-19 vaccine. Across the study: The analysis combined second doses at about 4 or about 12 weeks.

Study-level findings and limits: Spike-specific TCR breadth and depth grew following two AZD1222 doses. Donors, mostly white British, included more females; clonal diversity was possibly underestimated.

The TCR sequence derives from an adult in good health. V usage is TRBV9 and J usage is TRBJ2-1; 9 positions match TRBD2. Sequenced material: peripheral blood, taken on day 0 of AZD1222 vaccination. DNA for the CDR3: TGTGCCAGCAGCGTAACCCCTAGCGGGGACCGCAATGAGCAGTTCTTC. Encoded protein: CASSVTPSGDRNEQFF.